This TCR beta chain was found in a study of shared clonotypes between healthy human individuals. In the study overall: With ages of 18 to 49, the donors were two women and a few men. Study-wide results and limits: Sharing across a few donors was seen in 4% to 6.5% of naive CD4 clonotypes.

The study separated CD4+ cells into CD45RA+ naive and CD45RA-negative memory subsets. Details on this clone: The antigen is undetermined.

CDR3 length: 17 amino acids. Trimming at V came to 5 bases and at J to 4 bases, leaving 7 bases not matched to a gene. Germline V CDR1 and CDR2: PRHDT, FYEKMQ (reference sequence). Investigators spread the genomic DNA of each subset evenly over several immunoSEQ plates. Sequencing used immunoSEQ multiplex PCR; TCRdb keeps in-frame clones, though not all of them. The sample has 1 million to 1.2 million clones, approximately 80% seen once. The sample comprised memory CD4+ T cells from PBMCs. Subset in this sample: CD45RA-negative fraction. The TCR comes from a man between 18 and 29 years old in good health. Some clones in this sample may be carry-over from other donors' samples. The chain uses TRBV13 and TRBJ2-2, with TRBD2 identical over 13 bases. The CDR3, as DNA: TGTGCCAGCAGCAATGGACTAGCGGGAGCGGGCACCGGGGAGCTGTTTTTT. It translates to CASSNGLAGAGTGELFF.